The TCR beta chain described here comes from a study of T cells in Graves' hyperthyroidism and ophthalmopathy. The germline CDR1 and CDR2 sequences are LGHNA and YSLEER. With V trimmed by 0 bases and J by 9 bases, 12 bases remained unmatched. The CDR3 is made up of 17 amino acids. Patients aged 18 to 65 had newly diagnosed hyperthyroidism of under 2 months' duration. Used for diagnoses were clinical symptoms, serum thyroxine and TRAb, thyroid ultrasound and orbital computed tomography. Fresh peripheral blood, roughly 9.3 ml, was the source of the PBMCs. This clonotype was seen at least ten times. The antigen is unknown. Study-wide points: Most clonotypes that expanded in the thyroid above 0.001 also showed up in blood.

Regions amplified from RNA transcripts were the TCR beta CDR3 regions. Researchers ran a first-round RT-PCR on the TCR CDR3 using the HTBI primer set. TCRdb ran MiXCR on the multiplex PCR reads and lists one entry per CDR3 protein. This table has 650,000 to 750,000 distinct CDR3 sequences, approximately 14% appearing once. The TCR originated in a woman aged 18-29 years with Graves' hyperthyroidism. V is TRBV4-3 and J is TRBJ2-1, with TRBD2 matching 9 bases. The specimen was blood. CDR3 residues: CASSQEGVEREVGEQFF. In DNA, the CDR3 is TGCGCCAGCAGCCAAGAGGGGGTCGAGCGGGAGGTCGGTGAGCAGTTCTTC.